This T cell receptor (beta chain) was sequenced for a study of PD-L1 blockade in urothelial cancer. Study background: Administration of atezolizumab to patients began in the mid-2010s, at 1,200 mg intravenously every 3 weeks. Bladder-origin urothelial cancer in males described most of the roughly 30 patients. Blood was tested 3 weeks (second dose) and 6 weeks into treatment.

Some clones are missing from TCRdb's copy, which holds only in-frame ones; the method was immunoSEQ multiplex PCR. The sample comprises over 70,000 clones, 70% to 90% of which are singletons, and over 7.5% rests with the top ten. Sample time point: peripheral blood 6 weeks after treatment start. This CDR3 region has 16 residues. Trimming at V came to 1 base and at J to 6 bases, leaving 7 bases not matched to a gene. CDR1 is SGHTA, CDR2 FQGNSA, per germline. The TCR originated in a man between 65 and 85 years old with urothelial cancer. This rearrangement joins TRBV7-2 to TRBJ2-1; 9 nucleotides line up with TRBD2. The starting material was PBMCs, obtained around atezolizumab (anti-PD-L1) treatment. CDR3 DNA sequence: TGTGCCAGCAGCTTAGGCCCGCGGGGGGGACCCAATGAGCAGTTCTTC. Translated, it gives CASSLGPRGGPNEQFF.